This T cell receptor beta chain came from a study of naive and memory T cell subsets. About this clonotype: No antigen is known for it.

General study points: Diversity fell and Gini index rose from naive through CM, EM, EMRA. Expression changes during T cell differentiation may affect RNA-based TCR counts.

CDR1 and CDR2 (germline): SGHNT, YYREEE (reference sequence). The CDR3 has 21 amino acids. Trimming at V came to 2 bases and at J to 4 bases, leaving 26 bases not matched to a gene. CD4+ T cell IFNgamma after overnight CMV lysate exposure gave donor CMV status. The beta constant-region primer was an equimolar mix of two oligonucleotides covering TRBC1 and TRBC2. A 12-nucleotide UMI and the SP2 primer were added to the cDNA 3' end by oligonucleotide ligation. TCRdb reanalysed the UMI-ligation and nested PCR reads using MiXCR and keeps one entry per CDR3 protein. The sample yields around 160,000 distinct CDR3 sequences, about a sixth seen once.

Sequences were obtained from naive CD4+ T cells from blood. The chain has TRBV5-4 and TRBJ1-2, with 7 bases matching TRBD1. This sequence originates from a human donor in good health. DNA of the CDR3: TGTGCCAGCAGCTTCGAAATGGGGCAATTCAGCGAGACAGGGATCGGCTATGGCTACACCTTC. Translation: CASSFEMGQFSETGIGYGYTF.